This T cell receptor beta chain was identified in a study of cytomegalovirus exposure and HLA in healthy donors. Study-wide context: HLA-typed donors were the source of about 85 million unique TCRs held in an early data release.

Remarks on this clone: What it binds is not known.

Findings and limits, study-wide: A prior analysis recorded that most TCR beta V segments were productive about 90% or about 30% of the time.

After removal of 4 bases from V and 0 bases from J, the junction contained 13 bases not matched to a gene. The CDR3 is 20 amino acids. Germline CDR1 reads SGHRS; CDR2 reads YFSETQ. PCR amplification relied on 60 Vbeta primers (plus 13 Jbeta primers). Methods used by the authors: As a later analysis found, there were 80 million to 90 million unique TCR beta chains, of which 8.5 million to 14 million were shared. TCRdb's copy holds only in-frame clones and misses some; the assay was immunoSEQ multiplex PCR. V and J calls and clone size come straight from that table; D and trimming were deduced from the DNA. The sample holds a few hundred thousand clones, 70% to 80% seen once.

The genes are TRBV5-1 and TRBJ2-1; the match to TRBD2 covers 13 bases. The sequence was obtained from a woman in her fifties or sixties in good health and CMV-seropositive. The sequenced sample was PBMCs. The CDR3 DNA sequence: TGCGCCAGCAGCATAGGGACTTATCGGACTAGCGGGAGCTCCTACAATGAGCAGTTCTTC. As protein: CASSIGTYRTSGSSYNEQFF.